The 12 T cell receptor beta chains below were found in one sample sequenced in a study of T cells after yellow fever vaccination. Each CDR3 protein gets one entry after TCRdb re-called the 5' RACE reads with MiXCR. The table includes more than 3,500 distinct CDR3 sequences, roughly 8.3% detected once. This specimen was PBMCs, either bulk or a sorted T-cell subset (CD4+, CD8+, memory, or dextramer-sorted; not recorded which), taken roughly 47 days after the first yellow fever vaccination. The receptors here all came from a man younger than 35 who received the YFV17D yellow fever vaccine.

This clonotype was observed at least ten times. This chain connects TRBV6-5 to TRBJ2-7, with D maybe TRBD1 (5 bases). Germline V CDR1 and CDR2: MNHEY, SVGAGI. The V end lost 0 bases, the J end lost 5 bases, and 11 bases lay between the germline ends. This CDR3 is 14 amino acids long. CDR3 residues: CASSYSTGAHEQYF. The CDR3 DNA reads as TGTGCCAGCAGTTACTCTACAGGTGCCCACGAGCAGTACTTC.

This clonotype was seen many times. This rearrangement joins TRBV6-6 to TRBJ1-1; no definite D call. Germline V gene data show CDR1 as MNHNY and CDR2 as SVGAGI (reference sequence). V lost 7 bases and J lost 4, with 10 bases in between. The CDR3 is 12 amino acids. CDR3 sequence (DNA): TGTGCCAGCACGGGTGCACCCACTGAAGCTTTCTTT. This translates into CASTGAPTEAFF.

This clonotype was detected many times. J is TRBJ1-2 and V is TRBV5-1; 9 bases match TRBD1. Per germline, CDR1 SGHRS and CDR2 YFSETQ. The J segment lost 7 bases and the V segment lost 4 bases, leaving 11 bases of the junction unmatched. This CDR3 is 15 amino acids long. The CDR3 here is CASSPGDRGEGGYTF. CDR3 coding DNA: TGCGCCAGCAGCCCCGGAGACAGGGGGGAAGGTGGCTACACCTTC.

This clonotype came up many times. The J gene is TRBJ1-5, the V gene TRBV5-1; TRBD1 might be the D (5 bases). Trimming stripped 4 bases from V and 12 bases from J, with 26 bases between. Germline V gene lookup returns CDR1 SGHRS and CDR2 YFSETQ. This CDR3 region has 16 residues. This chain's CDR3 is CASSRNPDSSYSGQHF. CDR3 DNA: TGCGCCAGCAGCCGAAATCCCGACAGCAGTTATTCGGGCCAGCATTTT.

This clonotype was recorded at least ten times. The chain joins TRBV6-5 to TRBJ1-2, with a possible D match to TRBD1 (6 bases). Between the trimmed V and J ends, which lost 0 bases and 7 bases, there was a span of 15 bases. This CDR3 spans 15 amino acids. The germline CDR1 and CDR2 sequences are MNHEY and SVGAGI. The CDR3 spells CASSYSTGTSGGYTF. The CDR3 DNA sequence: TGTGCCAGCAGTTACTCGACTGGGACATCGGGTGGCTACACCTTC.

A single count supports this clonotype. The V gene is TRBV12-3 or TRBV12-4, the J gene TRBJ2-7; D call uncertain. The CDR3 is 13 residues long. Trimming shortened V by 3 bases and J by 2 bases, and 8 bases separated the two germline ends. The CDR3, as DNA: TGTGCCAGCAGTTTTAGGATGCCCTACGAGCAGTACTTC. As protein: CASSFRMPYEQYF.

This clonotype was recorded at least ten times. V gene TRBV20-1 combines with J gene TRBJ1-1; 8 positions match TRBD1. V lost 0 bases and J lost 1; bases outside the gene matches: 7. In germline, CDR1 is DFQATT, CDR2 SNEGSKA (reference sequence). The CDR3 is 16 residues long. CDR3: CSARDRQGAGNTEAFF. The CDR3 region has the DNA TGCAGTGCTAGAGATCGGCAGGGGGCAGGGAACACTGAAGCTTTCTTT.

By its share, this clonotype is medium-sized. This chain joins TRBV19 and TRBJ1-2, with D possibly being TRBD1 (5 bases). The CDR3 covers 15 residues. The V and J ends lost 6 bases and 0 bases respectively, with 14 bases between them. Germline CDR1 and CDR2: LNHDA and SQIVND (reference sequence). CDR3 sequence: CASRMFQGANYGYTF. Written as DNA, the CDR3 is TGTGCCAGTAGAATGTTCCAGGGAGCTAACTATGGCTACACCTTC.

This clonotype appeared many times. The chain carries TRBV6-1 and TRBJ1-5; 7 bases match TRBD1. J lost 6 bases, V lost 3 bases, and 5 bases had no gene match. This CDR3 has 14 residues. CDR1 and CDR2 from the germline V gene are MNHNS and SASEGT. CDR3 residues: CASSDLTGVQPQHF. The CDR3 DNA sequence: TGTGCCAGCAGTGATCTTACAGGGGTTCAGCCCCAGCATTTT.

This clonotype appeared a few times. The chain's CDR3 is CASSHQDSPYYGYTF. Written as DNA, the CDR3 is TGCGCCAGCAGCCACCAGGACAGCCCCTACTATGGCTACACCTTC. The rearrangement links TRBV4-1 to TRBJ1-2; D might be TRBD1 (6 bases). Germline CDR1 is MGHRA and CDR2 is YSYEKL. The ends were cut back, 3 bases at V and 3 bases at J, with 14 bases in the middle. The CDR3 consists of 15 residues.

This clonotype was seen at least ten times. The J gene is TRBJ2-3, the V gene TRBV20-1; TRBD1 matches at 9 bases. This CDR3 has 17 amino acids. CDR1 DFQATT and CDR2 SNEGSKA come from the germline V gene (reference sequence). V was pared by 0 bases and J by 3 bases, with 10 bases of the junction left unmatched. In DNA, the CDR3 is TGCAGTGCTAGAGATCCGGGACAGGGTTGGTGGACAGATACGCAGTATTTT. Amino acid sequence: CSARDPGQGWWTDTQYF.

This clonotype occurred many times. V gene TRBV7-3 combines with J gene TRBJ2-3, with D tentatively TRBD1 (6 bases). The CDR3 has 14 residues. Between the trimmed V and J ends, which lost 5 bases and 0 bases, there was a span of 9 bases. CDR1 SGHTA and CDR2 FQGTGA come from the germline V gene. This CDR3 reads CASSRTASTDTQYF. The CDR3 DNA is TGTGCCAGCAGCCGGACAGCGAGCACAGATACGCAGTATTTT.